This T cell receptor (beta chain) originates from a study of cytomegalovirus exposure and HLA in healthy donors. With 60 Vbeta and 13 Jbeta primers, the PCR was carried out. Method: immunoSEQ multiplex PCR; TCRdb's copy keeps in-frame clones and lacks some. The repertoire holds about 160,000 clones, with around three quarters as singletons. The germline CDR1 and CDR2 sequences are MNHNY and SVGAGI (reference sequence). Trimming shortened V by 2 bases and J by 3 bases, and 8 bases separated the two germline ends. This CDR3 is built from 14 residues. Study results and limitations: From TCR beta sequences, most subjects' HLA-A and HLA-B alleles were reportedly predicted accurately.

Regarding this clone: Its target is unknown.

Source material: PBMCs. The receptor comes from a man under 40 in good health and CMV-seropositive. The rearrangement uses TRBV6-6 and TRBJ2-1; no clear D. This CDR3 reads CASSYSQNYNEQFF. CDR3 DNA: TGTGCCAGCAGTTACAGTCAGAACTACAATGAGCAGTTCTTC.